The rows below give T cell receptor beta chains drawn from one sample of a study of blood T cells in healthy people across ages. TCRdb recomputed calls from the 5' RACE reads with MiXCR, one row per CDR3 protein. The sample consists of over 950,000 distinct CDR3 sequences, 30% to 40% of them appearing once. Sequenced sample: blood. The receptors here all came from a man aged 18 to 29 in good health. CDR3s include the opening cysteine and the closing phenylalanine or tryptophan. D genes are given only for firm matches. Not every row has a clone size; where given, it reads once, few, many or a size class.

cdr3_aa	cdr3_nt	clone_size	v_call	j_call	d_call
CSAPGGANTGELFF	TGCAGTGCACCCGGGGGAGCGAACACCGGGGAGCTGTTTTTT	NA	TRBV20-1	TRBJ2-2	NA
CASSQSETEQYF	TGTGCCAGCAGCCAATCCGAGACCGAGCAGTACTTC	NA	TRBV3-1	TRBJ2-7	NA
CSARPAGNHQETQYF	TGCAGTGCGAGACCCGCAGGGAATCACCAAGAGACCCAGTACTTC	NA	TRBV20-1	TRBJ2-5	NA
CASSLPDYGYTF	TGTGCCAGCAGCTTACCCGATTATGGCTACACCTTC	few	TRBV7-2	TRBJ1-2	NA
CASSEAEGSYNSPLHF	TGTGCCAGCAGCGAGGCAGAGGGCTCCTATAATTCACCCCTCCACTTT	NA	TRBV9	TRBJ1-6	NA
CASKKDSNLETQYF	TGCGCCAGCAAGAAGGACTCGAATTTGGAGACCCAGTACTTC	NA	TRBV5-1	TRBJ2-5	NA
CASSRTAETQYF	TGTGCCAGCAGTAGGACAGCTGAGACCCAGTACTTC	few	TRBV2	TRBJ2-5	NA
CASSVVRDSYGYTF	TGTGCCAGTAGTGTCGTCCGGGACTCCTATGGCTACACCTTC	NA	TRBV19	TRBJ1-2	NA
CASSVPGGDHPQHF	TGTGCCAGCAGCGTCCCCGGGGGAGATCACCCCCAGCATTTT	NA	TRBV7-8	TRBJ1-5	NA
CSAAGGDTGELFF	TGCAGTGCTGCGGGGGGGGACACCGGGGAGCTGTTTTTT	few	TRBV20-1	TRBJ2-2	TRBD2
CASSQGPPGEDTQYF	TGTGCCAGCAGTCAGGGACCTCCAGGGGAAGATACGCAGTATTTT	NA	TRBV6-5	TRBJ2-3	NA
CASSLEGAYTDTQYF	TGCGCCAGCAGCTTGGAGGGGGCCTACACAGATACGCAGTATTTT	NA	TRBV5-1	TRBJ2-3	TRBD1
CAISERQSTDTQYF	TGTGCCATCAGTGAGAGGCAGTCCACAGATACGCAGTATTTT	few	TRBV10-3	TRBJ2-3	NA
CASSSEGGYYGYTF	TGTGCCAGCAGCTCCGAGGGGGGTTACTATGGCTACACCTTC	NA	TRBV7-9	TRBJ1-2	NA
CASRLYGTSGGANEQFF	TGCGCCAGCAGGTTATACGGGACTAGCGGGGGGGCCAATGAGCAGTTCTTC	few	TRBV5-1	TRBJ2-1	TRBD2
CASRTTAWNDGYTF	TGTGCCAGCAGAACGACGGCTTGGAACGATGGCTACACCTTC	NA	TRBV27	TRBJ1-2	NA
CASSLGSASYEQYF	TGTGCCAGCAGCTTAGGGTCAGCCTCCTACGAGCAGTACTTC	NA	TRBV7-9	TRBJ2-7	NA
CASNGWGVLDGYTF	TGTGCCAGCAATGGCTGGGGAGTCCTAGATGGCTACACCTTC	NA	TRBV12-3/TRBV12-4	TRBJ1-2	NA
CASSPRTGIMAEAFF	TGTGCCAGCAGCCCTCGGACAGGGATAATGGCTGAAGCTTTCTTT	few	TRBV9	TRBJ1-1	TRBD1
CASSRRGGFNYGYTF	TGTGCCAGCTCCCGTAGAGGAGGTTTTAACTATGGCTACACCTTC	NA	TRBV12-3/TRBV12-4	TRBJ1-2	NA
CASSKVRGTEAFF	TGTGCCAGCAGCAAAGTCAGGGGCACTGAAGCTTTCTTT	few	TRBV21-1	TRBJ1-1	NA
CASSVKLQGYSNQPQHF	TGCGCCAGCAGCGTAAAACTACAGGGGTATAGCAATCAGCCCCAGCATTTT	few	TRBV5-1	TRBJ1-5	TRBD1
CAISPRDTAAYEQYF	TGTGCCATCAGCCCACGGGACACCGCAGCCTACGAGCAGTACTTC	NA	TRBV10-3	TRBJ2-7	NA
CASSYSEGPTLYEQYF	TGTGCCAGCAGTTACTCTGAGGGCCCGACCCTCTACGAGCAGTACTTC	NA	TRBV6-5	TRBJ2-7	NA
CASSYDLSIGTEAFF	TGTGCCAGCAGTTACGACCTCTCAATAGGCACTGAAGCTTTCTTT	NA	TRBV6-2/TRBV6-3	TRBJ1-1	NA
CASSYSTDQDTQYF	TGTGCCAGCAGTTACTCGACAGACCAGGATACGCAGTATTTT	few	TRBV6-2/TRBV6-3	TRBJ2-3	NA
CASSVASGGAYNEQFF	TGTGCCAGCAGCGTAGCGAGCGGGGGCGCCTACAATGAGCAGTTCTTC	few	TRBV9	TRBJ2-1	TRBD2
CASSQPRTLGANVLTF	TGCGCCAGCAGCCAACCCCGGACTCTTGGGGCCAACGTCCTGACTTTC	NA	TRBV4-3	TRBJ2-6	NA
CASTPVGLGYTF	TGTGCCAGCACCCCAGTCGGTTTAGGCTACACCTTC	NA	TRBV2	TRBJ1-2	NA
CASSFGINNEQFF	TGTGCCAGCAGCTTTGGGATAAACAATGAGCAGTTCTTC	NA	TRBV11-3	TRBJ2-1	NA
CSAKSGVADTLYF	TGCAGTGCTAAGAGCGGGGTAGCAGATACGCTGTATTTT	NA	TRBV20-1	TRBJ2-3	TRBD2
CASTGQGWGNQPQHF	TGTGCCAGCACCGGACAGGGGTGGGGCAATCAGCCCCAGCATTTT	NA	TRBV6-2/TRBV6-3	TRBJ1-5	TRBD1
CASSLAYASADTQYF	TGTGCCAGCAGCTTAGCGTACGCTAGTGCAGATACGCAGTATTTT	NA	TRBV7-2	TRBJ2-3	NA
CASRVDRNEQYF	TGTGCCAGCAGAGTGGACAGAAACGAGCAGTACTTC	NA	TRBV27	TRBJ2-7	NA
CASSPLGTGGTGELFF	TGTGCCAGCTCACCACTCGGGACAGGAGGGACCGGGGAGCTGTTTTTT	few	TRBV18	TRBJ2-2	TRBD1
CASSPYLPGNTGELFF	TGTGCCAGCAGCCCATATCTCCCGGGGAACACCGGGGAGCTGTTTTTT	NA	TRBV7-9	TRBJ2-2	NA
CASSLRLGETGELFF	TGCGCCAGCAGCCTGCGTCTGGGAGAAACCGGGGAGCTGTTTTTT	NA	TRBV5-1	TRBJ2-2	NA
CASTPRTGDTGELFF	TGTGCCAGCACCCCCCGGACAGGGGACACCGGGGAGCTGTTTTTT	once	TRBV27	TRBJ2-2	TRBD1
CASSPSPGPYEQYF	TGTGCCAGCAGCCCGAGCCCGGGACCCTACGAGCAGTACTTC	NA	TRBV7-2	TRBJ2-7	NA
CASSLDGPLGNQPQHF	TGCGCCAGCAGCTTGGACGGACCCCTGGGCAATCAGCCCCAGCATTTT	NA	TRBV5-1	TRBJ1-5	NA
CAISEQKDEKLFF	TGTGCCATCAGTGAACAGAAAGATGAAAAACTGTTTTTT	few	TRBV10-3	TRBJ1-4	NA
CASSHLGGSYNEQFF	TGTGCCAGCAGCCACCTCGGGGGTTCCTACAATGAGCAGTTCTTC	NA	TRBV5-6	TRBJ2-1	NA
CASSLVLERGETQYF	TGTGCCAGCAGTTTAGTTCTTGAGAGAGGAGAGACCCAGTACTTC	NA	TRBV27	TRBJ2-5	NA
CASSPTLGGYTF	TGTGCCAGCAGCCCCACTTTAGGAGGCTACACCTTC	many	TRBV6-5	TRBJ1-2	NA
CASSPDRVYGYTF	TGTGCCAGCAGCCCGGACAGGGTGTATGGCTACACCTTC	few	TRBV12-3/TRBV12-4	TRBJ1-2	TRBD1
CASTFRGRGGNNEQYF	TGTGCCAGCACCTTCAGGGGGCGGGGGGGTAACAATGAGCAGTACTTC	NA	TRBV2	TRBJ2-7	NA
CASSSDRVQKLFF	TGCGCCAGCAGCTCCGACAGGGTTCAAAAACTGTTTTTT	few	TRBV5-1	TRBJ1-4	TRBD1
CASSSDGTSFLETQYF	TGTGCCAGCAGTTCCGACGGGACTAGCTTCTTAGAGACCCAGTACTTC	few	TRBV6-6	TRBJ2-5	TRBD2
CTSGLVRWTYAEAFF	TGTACTAGTGGTTTGGTACGATGGACTTACGCTGAAGCTTTCTTT	NA	TRBV12-5	TRBJ1-1	NA
CASSQVLGEKLFF	TGCGCCAGCAGCCAAGTATTGGGCGAAAAACTGTTTTTT	many	TRBV4-1	TRBJ1-4	NA
CASSPQKGGNQPQHF	TGTGCCAGCAGCCCCCAGAAAGGGGGGAATCAGCCCCAGCATTTT	NA	TRBV7-8	TRBJ1-5	NA
CASSYRYQPQHF	TGTGCCAGCAGCTACAGATATCAGCCCCAGCATTTT	NA	TRBV28	TRBJ1-5	NA
CASSVMGSLSYGYTF	TGTGCCAGCAGCGTAATGGGGTCGCTCTCATATGGCTACACCTTC	few	TRBV9	TRBJ1-2	NA
CASSQSSGGTDTQYF	TGTGCTAGCAGCCAGTCTAGCGGGGGCACAGATACGCAGTATTTT	NA	TRBV7-7	TRBJ2-3	TRBD2
CASSQEGHANTGELFF	TGCGCCAGCAGCCAAGAGGGACATGCGAACACCGGGGAGCTGTTTTTT	NA	TRBV4-3	TRBJ2-2	NA
CASSLQWNKETQYF	TGTGCCAGCAGTTTACAGTGGAACAAAGAGACCCAGTACTTC	NA	TRBV28	TRBJ2-5	NA
CSGPLQGLYGYTF	TGCAGTGGGCCGTTACAGGGGCTTTATGGCTACACCTTC	NA	TRBV20-1	TRBJ1-2	TRBD1